One sample yielded the 24 T cell receptor beta chains listed below, sequenced in a study of blood T cell repertoires in COVID-19. Produced via immunoSEQ multiplex PCR; TCRdb's table is partial and in-frame only. The sample has about 220,000 clones, approximately 78% seen once. The specimen sequenced was peripheral blood. Receptors originate from a woman aged 70 to 79 with COVID-19, enrolled during active disease.

This chain joins TRBV2 and TRBJ2-2; 7 bases are a match to TRBD2. From germline, CDR1 is SNHLY and CDR2 FYNNEI. V lost 3 bases to trimming and J lost 6 bases; unmatched junction nucleotides: 7. CDR3 length: 15 residues. The CDR3 nucleotides read TGTGCCAGCAGTGAGGTCCCAGGGAGGGCCGGGGAGCTGTTTTTT. Protein: CASSEVPGRAGELFF.

This clone occurred a few times. The chain links TRBV7-3 to TRBJ1-1; D remains ambiguous. The CDR3 extends over 13 amino acids. V lost 5 bases and J lost 5, with 12 bases in between. Germline CDR1 SGHTA, CDR2 FQGTGA. This CDR3 reads CASSLQRETEAFF. The CDR3 DNA follows: TGTGCCAGCAGCCTCCAAAGGGAGACTGAAGCTTTCTTT. The full variable domain, rest sourced from reference TRBV7-3 and TRBJ1-1, is GAGVSQTPSNKVTEKGKYVELRCDPISGHTALYWYRQSLGQGPEFLIYFQGTGAADDSGLPNDRFFAVRPEGSVSTLKIQRTERGDSAVYLCASSLQRETEAFFGQGTRLTVV.

The rearrangement joins TRBV15 to TRBJ2-1; 7 bases are a match to TRBD1. Losses at the gene ends were 4 bases for V and 0 bases for J; bases not matched to a gene: 6. There are 16 residues in the CDR3. Germline loops: CDR1 LNHNV, CDR2 YYDKDF (reference sequence). CDR3 coding DNA: TGTGCCACCAGCACCTCGACAGGGAGCTCCTACAATGAGCAGTTCTTC. Protein sequence: CATSTSTGSSYNEQFF.

Concerning this clone: A read error may account for a junction end that differs from germline. The V gene is TRBV6-5, the J gene TRBJ2-1, with 9 positions matching TRBD1. This CDR3 contains 11 residues. Per the germline V gene, CDR1 is MNHEY and CDR2 is SVGAGI. This chain's CDR3 is CASSKKTGGIF. DNA for the CDR3: TGTGCCAGCAGCAAAAAGACAGGGGGGATCTTC.

This clone showed up just once. V is TRBV6-1 and J is TRBJ2-7; TRBD1 agrees at 7 bases. Per germline, CDR1 MNHNS and CDR2 SASEGT. Trimming cost V 3 bases and J 3 bases; bases outside gene matches: 5. CDR3 length: 14 amino acids. The CDR3 DNA reads TGTGCCAGCAGTGACAGGGGGAAAGACTACGAGCAGTACTTC. Its protein product is CASSDRGKDYEQYF.

The chain carries TRBV11-2 and TRBJ1-1, with D perhaps matching TRBD1 (5 bases). Trimming took off 7 bases at V and 1 base at J, with 10 bases between the two ends. Per germline, CDR1 SGHAT and CDR2 FQNNGV. The CDR3 has 13 amino acids. DNA of the CDR3: TGTGCCAGCAACAGGTATCGGAACACTGAAGCTTTCTTT. This encodes CASNRYRNTEAFF. The full variable domain, completed using reference TRBV11-2 and TRBJ1-1, is EAGVAQSPRYKIIEKRQSVAFWCNPISGHATLYWYQQILGQGPKLLIQFQNNGVVDDSQLPKDRFSAERLKGVDSTLKIQPAKLEDSAVYLCASNRYRNTEAFFGQGTRLTVV.

V gene TRBV27 combines with J gene TRBJ1-5; D is unresolved. CDR1 MNHEY and CDR2 SMNVEV come from the germline V gene (reference sequence). This CDR3 region has 13 residues. Trimming pared 8 bases from V and 4 bases from J, leaving 12 bases between. Written as DNA, the CDR3 is TGTGCCAGCGCTCAGCGTACTAATCAGCCCCAGCATTTT. Its translation: CASAQRTNQPQHF.

This chain uses TRBV7-9 with TRBJ2-7; tentatively, D is TRBD1 (6 bases). The CDR3 has 17 residues. Germline loops: CDR1 SEHNR, CDR2 FQNEAQ (reference sequence). V lost 4 bases and J 0 bases, leaving 19 bases between the germline ends. In DNA form, the CDR3 reads TGTGCCAGCAGCTATGCCCCCGGGACACTTATCTCCTACGAGCAGTACTTC. The encoded protein is CASSYAPGTLISYEQYF. The full variable domain, with the rest looked up from reference TRBV7-9 and TRBJ2-7, is DTGVSQNPRHKITKRGQNVTFRCDPISEHNRLYWYRQTLGQGPEFLTYFQNEAQLEKSRLLSDRFSAERPKGSFSTLEIQRTEQGDSAMYLCASSYAPGTLISYEQYFGPGTRLTVT.

The count of this clone is one. The V call is TRBV7-2, the J call TRBJ2-5, with D possibly TRBD2 on 5 matching bases. Germline V gives CDR1 SGHTA, CDR2 FQGNSA. The CDR3 has 12 residues. Deletions cut 5 bases from V and 7 bases from J, with 11 bases between. CDR3 protein: CASSPREGTQYF. CDR3 coding DNA: TGTGCCAGCAGCCCAAGAGAGGGGACCCAGTACTTC.

This clone was seen a single time. The chain uses TRBV10-2 and TRBJ1-2, with 7 bases that match TRBD1. V was pared by 3 bases and J by 6 bases, with 4 bases of the junction left unmatched. The CDR3 is 13 amino acids. The germline gives CDR1 WSHSY, CDR2 SAAADI. The CDR3 DNA reads TGCGCCAGCAGTGACCCGACAGGGAATGGCTACACCTTC. Protein sequence: CASSDPTGNGYTF.

The V and J genes are TRBV19 and TRBJ1-2; 11 bases align to TRBD1. The germline V gene has CDR1 LNHDA and CDR2 SQIVND (reference sequence). With V trimmed by 5 bases and J by 0 bases, 8 bases remained unmatched. CDR3 length: 17 residues. The CDR3 bases are TGTGCCAGTAGTTCCGGGACAGGGGGAATCCCTAACTATGGCTACACCTTC. Translating gives CASSSGTGGIPNYGYTF.

CDR3 coding DNA: TGTGCCAGCAGCTTACCGGTAATGAGTGAGCAGTTCTTC. Amino acid sequence: CASSLPVMSEQFF. This chain uses TRBV7-6 with TRBJ2-1, with D unclear. Germline V lookup: CDR1 SGHVS, CDR2 FNYEAQ. With 2 bases removed from V and 9 bases from J, the gap between germline ends came to 11 bases. This CDR3 contains 13 residues.

J is TRBJ2-1 and V is TRBV24-1; D gene uncertain. Trimming took off 8 bases at V and 8 bases at J, with 18 bases between the two ends. Germline V CDR1 and CDR2: KGHDR, SFDVKD. The CDR3 extends over 14 amino acids. CDR3 nucleotides: TGTGCCACCACGAAACCCCCCACCACGGATGAGCAGTTCTTC. It is translated as CATTKPPTTDEQFF.

This chain uses TRBV7-2 with TRBJ1-6, with D tentatively TRBD1 (5 bases). In germline, CDR1 is SGHTA, CDR2 FQGNSA. The CDR3 runs to 15 residues. The ends were cut back, 5 bases at V and 7 bases at J, with 15 bases in the middle. The CDR3 coding sequence is TGTGCCAGCAGCCCTCAGGGAATGTCGAATTCACCCCTCCACTTT. It specifies CASSPQGMSNSPLHF.

The chain couples TRBV7-9 to TRBJ1-1, with D tentatively TRBD1 (6 bases). This CDR3 has 13 amino acids. Trimming cost V 5 bases and J 7 bases, with 14 bases left between them. CDR1 is SEHNR and CDR2 is FQNEAQ in the germline V gene (reference sequence). The CDR3: CASSPLGGGEAFF. CDR3 nucleotide sequence: TGTGCCAGCAGCCCCTTGGGAGGGGGTGAAGCTTTCTTT.

This clone was detected only once. J is TRBJ1-2 and V is TRBV6-6; D is perhaps TRBD1 (6 bases). Deletions cut 0 bases from V and 4 bases from J, with 12 bases between. This CDR3 comprises 15 residues. CDR1 is MNHNY, CDR2 SVGAGI, per germline (reference sequence). CDR3 protein: CASSYSPQGSYGYTF. CDR3 DNA sequence: TGTGCCAGCAGTTACTCACCACAGGGCTCCTATGGCTACACCTTC.

The rearrangement joins TRBV5-4 to TRBJ2-1; weak D call: TRBD2 (6 bases). Trimming left V 4 bases short and J 4 bases short, with 15 bases between. Germline loops: CDR1 SGHNT, CDR2 YYREEE (reference sequence). The CDR3 totals 15 residues. The CDR3 DNA is TGTGCCAGCAGCGGGGGGACTCCCCTTTACAATGAGCAGTTCTTC. Translated, it gives CASSGGTPLYNEQFF. Based on the CDR3 plus reference TRBV5-4 and TRBJ2-1, the full variable domain is ETGVTQSPTHLIKTRGQQVTLRCSSQSGHNTVSWYQQALGQGPQFIFQYYREEENGRGNFPPRFSGLQFPNYSSELNVNALELDDSALYLCASSGGTPLYNEQFFGPGTRLTVL.

The V call is TRBV5-1, the J call TRBJ2-2; tentatively, D is TRBD2 (7 bases). V was trimmed by 7 bases and J by 1 base, leaving 14 bases between them. Germline V gene data show CDR1 as SGHRS and CDR2 as YFSETQ. The CDR3 covers 15 residues. The CDR3 loop reads CASDRGAQNTGELFF. CDR3 nucleotide sequence: TGCGCCAGCGACCGGGGGGCGCAGAACACCGGGGAGCTGTTTTTT.

Points on this clone: This CDR3 is also generated by other DNA sequences in the sample. The chain couples TRBV7-2 to TRBJ1-6; 7 bases map to TRBD1. V was clipped by 5 bases and J by 4 bases; unmatched bases: 5. Germline loops: CDR1 SGHTA, CDR2 FQGNSA. This CDR3 region has 15 residues. The CDR3, as DNA: TGTGCCAGCAGCCGTGGGACAGCTTATAATTCACCCCTCCACTTT. It codes for CASSRGTAYNSPLHF.

The V and J genes are TRBV24-1 and TRBJ2-2; 7 bases are a match to TRBD2. The CDR3 has 15 amino acids. V was pared by 12 bases and J by 6 bases, with 15 bases of the junction left unmatched. CDR1 is KGHDR, CDR2 SFDVKD, per germline. The CDR3: CASPGGGSRPGELFF. The CDR3, as DNA: TGTGCCTCCCCAGGAGGCGGGAGCCGACCCGGGGAGCTGTTTTTT.

This clone was observed a single time. The V call is TRBV5-4, the J call TRBJ2-3; tentative D call: TRBD1 (6 bases). Trimming shortened V by 4 bases and J by 5 bases, and 14 bases separated the two germline ends. Germline values: CDR1 SGHNT, CDR2 YYREEE (reference sequence). This CDR3 region has 14 residues. For the CDR3, the DNA is TGTGCCAGCAGCCTTCAGACAGGAGGAGATACGCAGTATTTT. Translated: CASSLQTGGDTQYF.

The gene calls are TRBV15 and TRBJ1-1; D remains unclear. The germline V and J ends were trimmed by 0 bases and 7 bases, with 9 bases remaining between them. The CDR3 totals 13 residues. From germline, CDR1 is LNHNV and CDR2 YYDKDF (reference sequence). The CDR3 here is CATSRDRRVEAFF. The CDR3 coding sequence is TGTGCCACCAGCAGAGATCGTCGGGTTGAAGCTTTCTTT.

The V gene is TRBV28, the J gene TRBJ2-7; D might be TRBD1 (5 bases). The CDR3 is 14 amino acids. V was trimmed by 3 bases and J by 7 bases, leaving 16 bases between them. The germline V gene has CDR1 MDHEN and CDR2 SYDVKM. For the CDR3, the DNA is TGTGCCAGCAGTTTTCTGCGCAGGGCTGGGGAGCAGTACTTC. Its protein is CASSFLRRAGEQYF. The entire variable domain, with the rest obtained from reference TRBV28 and TRBJ2-7, is as follows: DVKVTQSSRYLVKRTGEKVFLECVQDMDHENMFWYRQDPGLGLRLIYFSYDVKMKEKGDIPEGYSVSREKKERFSLILESASTNQTSMYLCASSFLRRAGEQYFGPGTRLTVT.

The CDR3 coding sequence is TGTGCCAGCAGCTTAGAACCAGGGGCTTGGCAGCCCCAGCATTTT. Its protein is CASSLEPGAWQPQHF. V and J are TRBV7-2 and TRBJ1-5; TRBD1 is a possible D gene (6 bases). CDR1 is SGHTA, CDR2 FQGNSA, per germline. CDR3 length equals 15 residues. Trimming stripped 1 base from V and 7 bases from J, with 14 bases between.